Listed here are 17 T cell receptor beta chains from one sample, sequenced in a study of radiation and T cells in renal cell carcinoma. Produced via immunoSEQ multiplex PCR; TCRdb's table is partial and in-frame only. The sample contains 70,000 to 95,000 clones, under 90% of which appear only once. The time point: baseline pretreatment blood. Noted treatment: 15 Gy SBRT to primary tumor, nephrectomy 4 weeks later. The sequenced sample was blood, obtained from a patient whose treatment included radiotherapy and nephrectomy. The source is a man in his 60s with renal cell carcinoma.

The genes are TRBV7-2 and TRBJ2-7, with 11 bases lining up with TRBD2. This CDR3 comprises 14 residues. Germline values: CDR1 SGHTA, CDR2 FQGNSA. J gave up 6 bases and V 6 bases, and 7 bases lay outside the gene matches. DNA for the CDR3: TGTGCCAGCAGTCGCCTCCTAGCGGGAGGCGAGCAGTACTTC. Protein product: CASSRLLAGGEQYF.

This chain joins TRBV14 and TRBJ2-1, with 7 bases matching TRBD2. Germline V CDR1 and CDR2: SGHDN, FVKESK. The CDR3 consists of 17 residues. V was clipped by 2 bases and J by 0 bases; unmatched bases: 7. CDR3 sequence: CASSQQGGILSYNEQFF. The CDR3 DNA reads as TGTGCCAGCAGCCAACAGGGAGGGATCCTCTCCTACAATGAGCAGTTCTTC.

V and J are TRBV19 and TRBJ2-5; 7 bases map to TRBD2. CDR1 LNHDA and CDR2 SQIVND come from the germline V gene (reference sequence). This CDR3 is built from 14 residues. V shed 4 bases and J 2 bases; nucleotides not matched to a gene: 4. The CDR3, as DNA: TGTGCCAGTAGTAGCGGGAGAAAGCAAGAGACCCAGTACTTC. Protein product: CASSSGRKQETQYF.

The chain couples TRBV6-6 to TRBJ1-3; no reliable D call. The germline V gene has CDR1 MNHNY and CDR2 SVGAGI (reference sequence). Deletions cut 5 bases from V and 7 bases from J, with 21 bases between. The CDR3 covers 16 residues. The CDR3 spells CASSRPGFSNGNTIYF. CDR3 nucleotide sequence: TGTGCCAGCAGTCGCCCCGGTTTTTCTAATGGGAACACCATATATTTT.

This chain connects TRBV5-1 to TRBJ2-1; TRBD2 matches at 8 bases. J gave up 6 bases and V 4 bases, and 6 bases lay outside the gene matches. The V gene's germline CDR1 is SGHRS and CDR2 YFSETQ. CDR3 length: 14 amino acids. CDR3 bases: TGCGCCAGCAGCCGCTGGACTAGCTCCAATGAGCAGTTCTTC. Translating it yields CASSRWTSSNEQFF.

The V call is TRBV6-1, the J call TRBJ2-7, with D possibly TRBD1 on 5 matching bases. CDR3 length equals 12 residues. Germline assignment: CDR1 MNHNS and CDR2 SASEGT. V gave up 5 bases and J gave up 1 base, with 6 bases separating them. The CDR3 loop is CASSQGSYEQYF. CDR3 DNA sequence: TGTGCCAGCAGTCAGGGTTCCTACGAGCAGTACTTC.

The rearrangement links TRBV19 to TRBJ2-1, with 8 bases lining up with TRBD2. The junction had 5 bases not matched to a gene; V was cut back by 3 bases and J by 4 bases. CDR3 length: 15 amino acids. The germline V gene encodes CDR1 LNHDA and CDR2 SQIVND (reference sequence). The CDR3 DNA reads as TGTGCCAGTAGTATCATGGCGGGAGGTTACAATGAGCAGTTCTTC. Translating it yields CASSIMAGGYNEQFF.

This rearrangement joins TRBV6-1 to TRBJ2-7; 11 bases match TRBD2. The germline V gene encodes CDR1 MNHNS and CDR2 SASEGT. The CDR3 has 15 residues. Trimming at V came to 3 bases and at J to 4 bases, leaving 5 bases not matched to a gene. The CDR3 loop reads CASSDWGLAAYEQYF. As DNA, the CDR3 is TGTGCCAGCAGTGATTGGGGACTAGCGGCGTACGAGCAGTACTTC.

The V gene is TRBV7-2, the J gene TRBJ1-1; perhaps TRBD1 as D (5 bases). The CDR3 has 15 residues. Germline V gene sequence: CDR1 SGHTA, CDR2 FQGNSA. The V end was cut by 5 bases, the J end by 2 bases, with 15 bases between. For the CDR3, the DNA is TGTGCCAGCAGCCAAGGGGATAGGAGAAACACTGAAGCTTTCTTT. Protein: CASSQGDRRNTEAFF.

The CDR3 DNA reads as TGTGCCGTCGGGGACGCCGGGACTAGTAGCTTGGTGCAGTACTTC. Protein product: CAVGDAGTSSLVQYF. This sequence joins TRBV27 and TRBJ2-7; 8 bases agree with TRBD2. This CDR3 spans 15 amino acids. Germline V gene lookup returns CDR1 MNHEY and CDR2 SMNVEV (reference sequence). V dropped 11 bases and J dropped 9; count of bases not matched to a gene: 21.

This clone has just a few counts. The genes are TRBV30 and TRBJ2-2; D not certain. Per the germline V gene, CDR1 is GTSNPN and CDR2 is SVGIG (reference sequence). V lost 3 bases, J lost 3 bases, and 11 bases lay in between. The CDR3 has 14 residues. DNA of the CDR3: TGTGCCTGGAGCGACCAGACCTACACCGGGGAGCTGTTTTTT. Translating it yields CAWSDQTYTGELFF. The complete variable domain, with remaining parts taken from reference TRBV30 and TRBJ2-2, reads SQTIHQWPATLVQPVGSPLSLECTVEGTSNPNLYWYRQAAGRGLQLLFYSVGIGQISSEVPQNLSASRPQDRQFILSSKKLLLSDSGFYLCAWSDQTYTGELFFGEGSRLTVL.

This rearrangement joins TRBV19 to TRBJ1-5; D perhaps matches TRBD1 (5 bases). Germline values: CDR1 LNHDA, CDR2 SQIVND (reference sequence). The CDR3 length is 13 residues. V lost 5 bases and J lost 1, with 6 bases in between. The CDR3 reads CASSEGSNQPQHF. In nucleotides, the CDR3 is TGTGCCAGTAGTGAGGGGAGCAATCAGCCCCAGCATTTT.

V gene TRBV28 combines with J gene TRBJ1-1, with 7 bases that match TRBD1. In germline, CDR1 is MDHEN, CDR2 SYDVKM. The CDR3 covers 14 residues. V lost 7 bases and J lost 4; bases outside the gene matches: 9. Here the CDR3 reads CASTVLQGSTEAFF. In DNA, the CDR3 is TGTGCCAGCACCGTACTACAGGGGAGCACTGAAGCTTTCTTT.

The V and J genes are TRBV9 and TRBJ2-1; 9 bases line up with TRBD1. The CDR3 is made up of 13 amino acids. From germline, CDR1 is SGDLS and CDR2 YYNGEE. V was pared by 4 bases and J by 15 bases, with 11 bases of the junction left unmatched. In DNA form, the CDR3 reads TGTGCCAGCAGCACCTACGACAGGGGGGCTCGGTTCTTC. Translating it yields CASSTYDRGARFF. The variable domain in full, with the rest retrieved from reference TRBV9 and TRBJ2-1, is DSGVTQTPKHLITATGQRVTLRCSPRSGDLSVYWYQQSLDQGLQFLIQYYNGEERAKGNILERFSAQQFPDLHSELNLSSLELGDSALYFCASSTYDRGARFFGPGTRLTVL.

The CDR3: CASSQDPGGSWTDTQYF. In DNA form, the CDR3 reads TGCGCCAGCAGCCAAGATCCGGGGGGAAGTTGGACAGATACGCAGTATTTT. The chain couples TRBV4-1 to TRBJ2-3, with 7 positions matching TRBD2. Germline V gene lookup returns CDR1 MGHRA and CDR2 YSYEKL. This CDR3 contains 17 residues. The ends lost 0 bases at V and 3 bases at J; junction bases unmatched: 9.

The chain's CDR3 is CASSPLPSYEQYF. The CDR3 bases are TGTGCCAGCAGCCCACTACCCTCCTACGAGCAGTACTTC. The chain couples TRBV7-9 to TRBJ2-7; D is ambiguous. The V gene's germline CDR1 is SEHNR and CDR2 FQNEAQ (reference sequence). Deletions cut 5 bases from V and 0 bases from J, with 8 bases between. The CDR3 sequence is 13 residues long.

This clone showed up just a few times. J is TRBJ2-1 and V is TRBV7-2; 11 bases fit TRBD2. V was clipped by 5 bases and J by 6 bases; unmatched bases: 18. The CDR3 contains 19 residues. Germline V gene sequence: CDR1 SGHTA, CDR2 FQGNSA. This chain's CDR3 is CASSPRVGVLAGAGNEQFF. The CDR3 DNA is TGTGCCAGCAGCCCCAGGGTAGGGGTACTAGCGGGAGCGGGCAATGAGCAGTTCTTC.